The TCR beta chain described here comes from a study of blood T cell repertoires in COVID-19. Overall study context: Acute and convalescent COVID-19 samples came from the United States, Italy and Spain. The cDNA or gDNA used as material had been derived from T cells, B-cell-depleted T cells, or PBMCs.

The authors' processing: Using reference gene primer amplification, nucleated cell counts were estimated. The repertoire was sequenced with immunoSEQ multiplex PCR; TCRdb's copy has only in-frame clones and lacks some. D and trimming come from the DNA, and the V and J calls and clone size come from that table. This table holds 35,000 to 45,000 clones, approximately 85% found once. V was shortened by 3 bases and J by 0 bases, with 12 bases between the two germline ends. The germline V gene has CDR1 KGHSH and CDR2 LQKENI. CDR3 length: 15 residues. The chain is built from TRBV18 and TRBJ2-7; D is unresolved. The source material was peripheral blood. The sequence was obtained from a human donor in a cohort sampled during active COVID-19. CDR3 protein: CASSPERAPSYEQYF. The CDR3 DNA reads TGTGCCAGCTCACCCGAAAGAGCTCCCTCCTACGAGCAGTACTTC.